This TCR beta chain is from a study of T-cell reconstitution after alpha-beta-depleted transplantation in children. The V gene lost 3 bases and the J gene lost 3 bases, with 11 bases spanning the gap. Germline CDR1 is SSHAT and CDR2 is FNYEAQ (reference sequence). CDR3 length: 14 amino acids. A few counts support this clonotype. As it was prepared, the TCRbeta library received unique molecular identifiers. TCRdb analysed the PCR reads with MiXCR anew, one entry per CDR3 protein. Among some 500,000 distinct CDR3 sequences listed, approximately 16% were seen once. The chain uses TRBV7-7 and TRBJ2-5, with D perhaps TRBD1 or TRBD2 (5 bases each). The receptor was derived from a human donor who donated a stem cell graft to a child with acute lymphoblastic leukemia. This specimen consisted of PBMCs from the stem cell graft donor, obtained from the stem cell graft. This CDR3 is CASSFSGHEETQYF. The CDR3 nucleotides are TGTGCCAGCAGCTTCAGCGGACATGAAGAGACCCAGTACTTC.